These 26 T cell receptor beta chains were all obtained from the same sample, sequenced in a study of regulatory T cells in long-lasting Graves disease (dated by TCRdb to the early 2020s). The receptor library was made with multiplex PCR. These reads were obtained on an Illumina HiSeq 4000. TCR beta libraries were built with iRepertoire HTBI primers and Arm-PCR amplification of CDR3 regions. The public reads were run again by TCRdb, first through fastp at Q25 and then through MiXCR, and only productive beta chains were kept. Rows with one shared CDR3 protein collapse into an entry with the most common genes and DNA. Present in this sample are around 300,000 distinct CDR3 sequences, 22% of which were seen just once. The biggest ten clones account for just over 55% of the sample. The sample's time point label, in plain terms: persistent/refractory GD, antithyroid drugs over 5 years with positive TRAb. RNA was extracted from PBMCs in TRIzol for both TCR sequencing and RNA sequencing.

Sequencing used peripheral blood mononuclear cells (PBMCs), obtained when the disease was refractory, from a patient treated with antithyroid drugs. These receptors were obtained from a female donor with Graves disease.

The chain combines TRBV29-1 with TRBJ1-3; D is undetermined. The CDR3 length is 13 residues. V lost 4 bases and J 0 bases, leaving 7 bases between the germline ends. Germline CDR1 reads SQVTM; CDR2 reads ANQGSEA. The CDR3 here is CSVADTSGNTIYF. CDR3 DNA sequence: TGCAGCGTTGCTGACACCTCTGGAAACACCATATATTTT.

There are a few counts of this clonotype. The chain carries TRBV13 and TRBJ2-5; 11 positions match TRBD2. The V gene's germline CDR1 is PRHDT and CDR2 FYEKMQ (reference sequence). The CDR3 has 16 amino acids. Losses at the gene ends were 3 bases for V and 1 base for J; bases not matched to a gene: 4. The CDR3 protein is CASSFTGTSGQETQYF. CDR3 DNA: TGTGCCAGCAGCTTTACCGGGACTAGCGGCCAAGAGACCCAGTACTTC. The entire variable domain, with the rest obtained from reference TRBV13 and TRBJ2-5, is as follows: AAGVIQSPRHLIKEKRETATLKCYPIPRHDTVYWYQQGPGQDPQFLISFYEKMQSDKGSIPDRFSAQQFSDYHSELNMSSLELGDSALYFCASSFTGTSGQETQYFGPGTRLLVL.

This clonotype was seen many times. This chain joins TRBV2 and TRBJ1-2; tentative D call: TRBD1 (5 bases). V lost 1 base to trimming and J lost 1 base, with 7 bases between them. CDR1 is SNHLY and CDR2 is FYNNEI in the germline V gene. CDR3 length: 14 residues. CDR3 residues: CASSEGGGNYGYTF. In nucleotides, the CDR3 is TGTGCCAGCAGTGAAGGGGGGGGTAACTATGGCTACACCTTC. The variable domain in full, completed from reference TRBV2 and TRBJ1-2, reads EPEVTQTPSHQVTQMGQEVILRCVPISNHLYFYWYRQILGQKVEFLVSFYNNEISEKSEIFDDQFSVERPDGSNFTLKIRSTKLEDSAMYFCASSEGGGNYGYTFGSGTRLTVV.

The chain recombines TRBV27 with TRBJ2-2; D possibly corresponds to TRBD2 (5 bases). V shed 3 bases and J shed 3 bases, with 8 bases lying between them. Germline-derived CDR1 and CDR2 are MNHEY and SMNVEV (reference sequence). The CDR3 contains 14 residues. The CDR3 protein is CASSFRGYTGELFF. The CDR3 coding sequence is TGTGCCAGCAGTTTCCGGGGTTACACCGGGGAGCTGTTTTTT.

With regard to this clonotype: A read error may explain this, as a much larger clone is one base away. The chain uses TRBV6-1 and TRBJ1-5, with TRBD1 as a possible D gene (6 bases). This CDR3 comprises 15 residues. Germline CDR1 is MNHNS and CDR2 is SASEGT. Here the CDR3 DNA reads TGTACCAGCACCCGGACAGAATATAGCAATCAGCCCCAGCATTTT. It translates to CTSTRTEYSNQPQHF.

This clonotype was seen many times. The chain links TRBV11-2 to TRBJ2-7, with 8 bases lining up with TRBD2. The CDR3 is 16 residues long. Germline loops: CDR1 SGHAT, CDR2 FQNNGV. V lost 5 bases and J lost 6; bases outside the gene matches: 15. The CDR3 DNA follows: TGTGCCAGCAGCCTATCCCGGGGGGGGGCCCCCCCCGAGCAGTACTTC. It encodes CASSLSRGGAPPEQYF.

The table lists this clonotype with many counts. The rearrangement joins TRBV6-1 to TRBJ2-5, with D hard to call. The CDR3 length is 13 residues. V was trimmed by 8 bases and J by 1 base, leaving 11 bases between them. Germline V gives CDR1 MNHNS, CDR2 SASEGT. The CDR3 DNA is TGTGCCAGCGGCCAGGCGGTCCAAGAGACCCAGTACTTC. Its translation: CASGQAVQETQYF.

This clonotype was seen only a few times. The chain employs TRBV7-6 and TRBJ1-4; D gene unclear. CDR3 size: 15 residues. Germline lookup yields CDR1 SGHVS and CDR2 FNYEAQ. V lost 4 bases and J 6 bases, leaving 15 bases between the germline ends. The CDR3 spells CASSSPEGVYEKLFF. The CDR3 DNA follows: TGTGCCAGCAGCTCTCCGGAGGGAGTATATGAAAAACTGTTTTTT.

This clonotype came up many times. The chain joins TRBV28 to TRBJ2-7, with D perhaps matching TRBD1 (7 bases). The CDR3 is 14 amino acids. With 3 bases removed from V and 7 bases from J, the gap between germline ends came to 16 bases. Looked up from germline, CDR1 is MDHEN and CDR2 is SYDVKM. CDR3 DNA: TGTGCCAGCAGTTTCGGAGGGGGCCCGTGGGAGCAGTACTTC. This translates into CASSFGGGPWEQYF.

This chain uses TRBV13 with TRBJ1-5; D possibly corresponds to TRBD1 (6 bases). V shed 0 bases and J shed 7 bases, with 10 bases lying between them. Germline loops: CDR1 PRHDT, CDR2 FYEKMQ (reference sequence). The CDR3 contains 14 residues. The CDR3 bases are TGTGCCAGCAGCTTAGGTGTCGGGGGCCAGCCCCAGCATTTT. Its translation: CASSLGVGGQPQHF.

The CDR3 sequence: CASGSDRVYEQYF. The CDR3 DNA sequence: TGTGCTAGTGGTTCGGACAGGGTGTACGAGCAGTACTTC. The chain carries TRBV12-5 and TRBJ2-7; 8 positions match TRBD1. The germline V gene encodes CDR1 LGHNT and CDR2 FRNRAP. The CDR3 has 13 amino acids. The V and J ends lost 4 bases and 4 bases, in that order; junction bases with no gene match: 3.

This clonotype was observed many times. The chain is built from TRBV12-3 or TRBV12-4 and TRBJ2-7; TRBD2 matches 11 bases. V was clipped by 4 bases and J by 6 bases; unmatched bases: 11. The CDR3 totals 16 residues. CDR3 sequence: CASSWAGGLAGGEQYF. DNA for the CDR3: TGTGCCAGCAGTTGGGCAGGGGGTCTAGCGGGAGGCGAGCAGTACTTC.

About this clonotype itself: A much larger clone lies one base from this, so it may be a read error. The chain employs TRBV28 and TRBJ2-2; 9 nucleotides agree with TRBD2. The CDR3 totals 15 residues. Germline CDR1 reads MDHEN; CDR2 reads SYDVKM. The junction had 2 bases not matched to a gene; V was cut back by 5 bases and J by 1 base. In DNA form, the CDR3 reads TGTGCCAGCAGTGAGACTAGCGGGAACACCGGGGAGCTGTTTTTT. Amino acid sequence: CASSETSGNTGELFF.

This clonotype was seen at least ten times. The chain employs TRBV7-2 and TRBJ1-1; weak D call: TRBD1 (5 bases). There are 15 residues in the CDR3. V dropped 2 bases and J dropped 2 bases, with 12 bases sitting between them. Germline loops: CDR1 SGHTA, CDR2 FQGNSA. The CDR3 DNA is TGTGCCAGCAGCTTAAATTTCGGGGGAAACACTGAAGCTTTCTTT. It yields the protein CASSLNFGGNTEAFF.

The chain is built from TRBV20-1 and TRBJ2-1; tentative D call: TRBD2 (5 bases). Germline loops: CDR1 DFQATT, CDR2 SNEGSKA (reference sequence). CDR3 length equals 16 residues. Trimming took 4 bases from V and 4 from J, leaving 20 bases between them. CDR3 in DNA: TGCAGTGCTAAAGATTCTCTAGGAGGAGGATACAATGAGCAGTTCTTC. It is translated as CSAKDSLGGGYNEQFF.

The V gene is TRBV28, the J gene TRBJ2-7; 10 nucleotides match TRBD2. The DNA end is more similar to TRBJ2-1, so the J call may be wrong. This CDR3 has 20 amino acids. From germline, CDR1 is MDHEN and CDR2 SYDVKM. The CDR3 sequence is CASSWHPTWGAGGAYNEQFF. CDR3 coding DNA: TGTGCCAGCAGTTGGCATCCGACCTGGGGAGCGGGAGGGGCCTACAATGAGCAGTTCTTC.

In this sample, this clonotype turned up many times. This rearrangement joins TRBV15 to TRBJ1-5; D remains unclear. The CDR3 extends over 15 amino acids. Trimming removed 0 bases from V and 0 bases from J, with 6 bases in between. Germline V lookup: CDR1 LNHNV, CDR2 YYDKDF (reference sequence). Here the CDR3 reads CATSREGGSNQPQHF. Here the CDR3 DNA reads TGTGCCACCAGCAGAGAAGGCGGTAGCAATCAGCCCCAGCATTTT.

This rearrangement joins TRBV20-1 to TRBJ2-3; D ambiguous. This CDR3 is built from 15 residues. The germline V and J ends were trimmed by 1 base and 2 bases, with 13 bases remaining between them. Germline V gene data show CDR1 as DFQATT and CDR2 as SNEGSKA (reference sequence). CDR3 DNA sequence: TGCAGTGCTAGAGTTATCGGCGGATACACAGATACGCAGTATTTT. It encodes CSARVIGGYTDTQYF.

The chain has TRBV18 and TRBJ2-5; D not certain. V was clipped by 0 bases and J by 9 bases, with 17 bases between them. Germline CDR1 is KGHSH and CDR2 is LQKENI. This CDR3 is 15 amino acids long. CDR3 nucleotides: TGTGCCAGCTCACCACCTTGGACCACCGATGGGTCCCAGTACTTC. Protein: CASSPPWTTDGSQYF.

This clonotype was detected only a few times. This chain links TRBV5-1 with TRBJ2-7, with D tentatively TRBD1 (5 bases). The germline V gene has CDR1 SGHRS and CDR2 YFSETQ. The V end lost 4 bases, the J end lost 4 bases, and 12 bases lay between the germline ends. CDR3 size: 13 residues. CDR3 residues: CASSVQGEYEQYF. The CDR3 nucleotides read TGCGCCAGCAGCGTTCAGGGCGAGTACGAGCAGTACTTC.

The V call is TRBV12-3 or TRBV12-4, the J call TRBJ2-7; D is ambiguous. Trimming cost V 3 bases and J 4 bases, with 13 bases left between them. This CDR3 spans 14 amino acids. The CDR3 spells CASSLGYPGYEQYF. The DNA for the CDR3 is TGTGCCAGCAGTTTGGGTTACCCCGGGTACGAGCAGTACTTC.

Ten or more counts support this clonotype. This chain links TRBV12-3 or TRBV12-4 with TRBJ1-2; D gene unclear. The CDR3 runs 12 residues. V was trimmed by 3 bases and J by 2 bases, leaving 4 bases between them. The CDR3 DNA reads as TGTGCCAGCAGTTTTAACAACTATGGCTACACCTTC. It yields the protein CASSFNNYGYTF.

This clonotype was counted only a few times. V is TRBV6-5 and J is TRBJ2-1; D unresolved. The CDR3 has 13 amino acids. The germline V and J ends were trimmed by 2 bases and 9 bases, with 11 bases remaining between them. Germline V gene sequence: CDR1 MNHEY, CDR2 SVGAGI. The CDR3 nucleotides are TGTGCCAGCAGTTACGAAGAGAACGGTGAGCAGTTCTTC. Its translation is CASSYEENGEQFF.

The genes are TRBV12-3 or TRBV12-4 and TRBJ2-7; TRBD2 aligns across 13 bases. The CDR3 totals 16 residues. The J segment lost 1 base and the V segment lost 5 bases, leaving 5 bases of the junction unmatched. CDR3 in DNA: TGTGCCAGCAGTCGACTAGCGGGAGGCCTTTCCTACGAGCAGTACTTC. Its protein product is CASSRLAGGLSYEQYF.

This clonotype was seen only a few times. DNA of the CDR3: TGTGCCAGCAGCCAAGGACACGTCCTAACCTCCGAGCAGTACTTC. Its translation is CASSQGHVLTSEQYF. The genes are TRBV7-9 and TRBJ2-7; possible D gene TRBD1, 5 bases. The CDR3 sequence is 15 residues long. Germline CDR1 SEHNR, CDR2 FQNEAQ (reference sequence). Trimming took off 5 bases at V and 6 bases at J, with 20 bases between the two ends.

This chain links TRBV20-1 with TRBJ1-5; D is undetermined. The CDR3 has 14 amino acids. The germline V gene has CDR1 DFQATT and CDR2 SNEGSKA (reference sequence). Deletions cut 5 bases from V and 7 bases from J, with 18 bases between. The CDR3 protein is CSAGPPVLGQPQHF. The CDR3 bases are TGCAGTGCTGGCCCCCCAGTGCTTGGACAGCCCCAGCATTTT.